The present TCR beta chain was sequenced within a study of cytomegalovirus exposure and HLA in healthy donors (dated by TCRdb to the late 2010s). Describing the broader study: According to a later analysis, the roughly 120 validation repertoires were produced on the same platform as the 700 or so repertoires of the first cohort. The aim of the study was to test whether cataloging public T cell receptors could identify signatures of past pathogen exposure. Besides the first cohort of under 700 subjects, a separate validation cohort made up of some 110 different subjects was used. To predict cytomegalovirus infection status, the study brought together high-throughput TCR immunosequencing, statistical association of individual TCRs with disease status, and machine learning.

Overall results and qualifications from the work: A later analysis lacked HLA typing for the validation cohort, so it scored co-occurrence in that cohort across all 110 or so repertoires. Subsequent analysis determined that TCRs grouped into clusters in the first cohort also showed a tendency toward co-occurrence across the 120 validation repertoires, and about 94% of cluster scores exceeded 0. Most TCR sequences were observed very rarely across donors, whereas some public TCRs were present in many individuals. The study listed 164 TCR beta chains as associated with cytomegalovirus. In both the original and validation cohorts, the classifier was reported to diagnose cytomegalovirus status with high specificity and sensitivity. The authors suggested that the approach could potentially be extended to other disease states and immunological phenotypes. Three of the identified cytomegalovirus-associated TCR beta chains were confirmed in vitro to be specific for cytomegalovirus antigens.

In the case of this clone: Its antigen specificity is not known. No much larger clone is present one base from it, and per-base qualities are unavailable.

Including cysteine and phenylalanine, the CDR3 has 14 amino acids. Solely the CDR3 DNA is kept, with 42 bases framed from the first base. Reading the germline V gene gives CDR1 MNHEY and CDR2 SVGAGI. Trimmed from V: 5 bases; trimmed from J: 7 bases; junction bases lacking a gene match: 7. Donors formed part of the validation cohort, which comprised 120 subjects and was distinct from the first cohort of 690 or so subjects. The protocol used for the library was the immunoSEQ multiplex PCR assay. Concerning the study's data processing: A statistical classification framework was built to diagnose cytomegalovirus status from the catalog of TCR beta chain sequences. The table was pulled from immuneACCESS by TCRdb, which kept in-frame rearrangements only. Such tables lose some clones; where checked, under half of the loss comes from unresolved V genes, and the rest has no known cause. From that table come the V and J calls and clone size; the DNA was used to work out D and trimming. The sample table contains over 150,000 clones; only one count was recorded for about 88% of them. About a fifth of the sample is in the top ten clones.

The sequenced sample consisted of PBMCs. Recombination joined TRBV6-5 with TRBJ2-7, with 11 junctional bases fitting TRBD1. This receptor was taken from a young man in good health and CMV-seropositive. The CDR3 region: CASSSGTGGQEQYF. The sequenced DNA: TGTGCCAGCAGTAGCGGGACAGGGGGTCAAGAGCAGTACTTC.